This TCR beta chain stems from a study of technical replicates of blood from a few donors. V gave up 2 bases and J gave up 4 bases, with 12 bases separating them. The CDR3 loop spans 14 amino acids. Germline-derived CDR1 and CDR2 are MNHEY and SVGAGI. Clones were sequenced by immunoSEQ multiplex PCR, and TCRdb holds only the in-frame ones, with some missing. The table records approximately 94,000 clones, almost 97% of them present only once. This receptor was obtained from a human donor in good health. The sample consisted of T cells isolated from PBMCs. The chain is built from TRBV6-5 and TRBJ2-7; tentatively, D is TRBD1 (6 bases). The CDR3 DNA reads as TGTGCCAGCAGTTACGGGGGCCTAGGTTACGAGCAGTACTTC. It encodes CASSYGGLGYEQYF.